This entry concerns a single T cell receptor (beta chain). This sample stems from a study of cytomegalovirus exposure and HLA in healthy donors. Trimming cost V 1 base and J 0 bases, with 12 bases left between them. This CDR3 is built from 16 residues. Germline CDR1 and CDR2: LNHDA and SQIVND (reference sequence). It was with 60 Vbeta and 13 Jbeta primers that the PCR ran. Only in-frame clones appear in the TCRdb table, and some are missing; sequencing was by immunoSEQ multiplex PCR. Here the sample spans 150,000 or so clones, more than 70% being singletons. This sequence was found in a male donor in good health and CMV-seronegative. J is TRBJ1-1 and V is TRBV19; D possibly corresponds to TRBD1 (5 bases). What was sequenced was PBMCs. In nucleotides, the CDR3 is TGTGCCAGTAGTATAGGGCAGGGTCTAATGAACACTGAAGCTTTCTTT. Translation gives CASSIGQGLMNTEAFF. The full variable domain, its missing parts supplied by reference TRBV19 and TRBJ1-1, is DGGITQSPKYLFRKEGQNVTLSCEQNLNHDAMYWYRQDPGQGLRLIYYSQIVNDFQKGDIAEGYSVSREKKESFPLTVTSAQKNPTAFYLCASSIGQGLMNTEAFFGQGTRLTVV.